This T cell receptor beta chain is drawn from a study of T cell repertoires in cytomegalovirus infection. About this clonotype: No antigen is known for it.

V was shortened by 5 bases and J by 4 bases, with 18 bases between the two germline ends. The CDR3 loop spans 15 amino acids. Germline CDR1 and CDR2: SGHVS and FNYEAQ. TCRdb re-derived calls from the reads in MiXCR, one entry per CDR3 protein. In the table there are around 750,000 distinct CDR3 sequences, about 30% of which are singletons. The specimen was cultured CD8+ T cells from PBMCs, collected from culture after CMV antigen stimulation. This receptor was obtained from a human donor in good health (CMV status not recorded). Some clones in this sample may be carry-over from other donors' samples. The chain links TRBV7-6 to TRBJ2-7; D is tentatively TRBD1 or TRBD2 (6 bases each). CDR3 sequence (DNA): TGTGCCAGCAGCCCAGTAGGGGGGCTGGGGTACGAGCAGTACTTC. Amino acids: CASSPVGGLGYEQYF. Complete variable domain (other parts from reference TRBV7-6 and TRBJ2-7): GAGVSQSPRYKVTKRGQDVALRCDPISGHVSLYWYRQALGQGPEFLTYFNYEAQQDKSGLPNDRFSAERPEGSISTLTIQRTEQRDSAMYRCASSPVGGLGYEQYFGPGTRLTVT.